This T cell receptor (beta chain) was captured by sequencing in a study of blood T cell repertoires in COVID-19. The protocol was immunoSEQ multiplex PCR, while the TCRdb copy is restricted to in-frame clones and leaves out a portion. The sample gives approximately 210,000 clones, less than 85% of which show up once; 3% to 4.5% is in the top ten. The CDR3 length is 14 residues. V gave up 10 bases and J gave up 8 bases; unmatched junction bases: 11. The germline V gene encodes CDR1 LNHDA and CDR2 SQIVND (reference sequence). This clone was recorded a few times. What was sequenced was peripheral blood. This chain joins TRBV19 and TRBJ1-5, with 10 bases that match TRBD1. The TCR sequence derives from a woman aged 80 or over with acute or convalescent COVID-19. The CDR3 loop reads CATSAGTGVEPQHF. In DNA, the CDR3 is TGTGCCACCTCGGCAGGGACAGGGGTTGAGCCCCAGCATTTT.